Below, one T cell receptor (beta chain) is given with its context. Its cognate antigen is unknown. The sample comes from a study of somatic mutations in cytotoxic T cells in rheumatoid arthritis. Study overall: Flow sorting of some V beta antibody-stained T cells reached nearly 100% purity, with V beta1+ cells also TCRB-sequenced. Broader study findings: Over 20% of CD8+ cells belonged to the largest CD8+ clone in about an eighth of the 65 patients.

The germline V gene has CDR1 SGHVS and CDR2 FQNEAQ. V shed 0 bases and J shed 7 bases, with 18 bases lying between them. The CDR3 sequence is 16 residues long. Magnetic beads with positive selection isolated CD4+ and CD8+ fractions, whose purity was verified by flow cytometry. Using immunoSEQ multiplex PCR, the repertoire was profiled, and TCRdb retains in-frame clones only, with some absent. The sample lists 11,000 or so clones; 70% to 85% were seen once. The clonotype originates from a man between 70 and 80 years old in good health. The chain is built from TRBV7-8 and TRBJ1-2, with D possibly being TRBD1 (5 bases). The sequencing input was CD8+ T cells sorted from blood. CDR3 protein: CASSLARIRDRGGYTF. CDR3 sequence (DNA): TGTGCCAGCAGCTTAGCGCGAATCCGGGACCGGGGTGGCTACACCTTC.